The 5 T cell receptor beta chains below were found in one sample sequenced in a study of blood T cell repertoires in COVID-19 (TCRdb year 2020). The method was the immunoSEQ multiplex PCR assay. Sourced from immuneACCESS, this table was stored by TCRdb with only in-frame sequences that have V and J called. A share of the clones is absent; for the studies checked, an unresolved V gene accounts for under half, and the remainder has no known explanation. The sample table lists around 450,000 clones, 70% to 90% of them with a count of one. The ten top clones hold approximately 2% of the sample. Material: PBMCs or T cells enriched from blood (not recorded which). These TCRs come from a woman aged 18 to 35 with acute COVID-19.

The chain joins TRBV10-3 to TRBJ1-2; 9 nucleotides align to TRBD1. V lost 0 bases, J lost 5 bases, and 7 bases stayed unmatched. The CDR3 runs to 16 residues. The germline V gene has CDR1 ENHRY and CDR2 SYGVKD. This chain's CDR3 is CAISESETGGFYGYTF. In DNA form, the CDR3 reads TGTGCCATCAGTGAGTCGGAGACAGGGGGTTTTTATGGCTACACCTTC.

The chain carries TRBV9 and TRBJ2-2, with D maybe TRBD2 (6 bases). Germline CDR1 reads SGDLS; CDR2 reads YYNGEE. V gave up 2 bases and J gave up 2 bases, with 16 bases separating them. The length of the CDR3 is 17 residues. The chain's CDR3 is CASSVGNSGPNTGELFF. CDR3 bases: TGTGCCAGCAGCGTGGGGAATAGCGGACCTAACACCGGGGAGCTGTTTTTT.

The chain combines TRBV7-9 with TRBJ1-5; tentative D call: TRBD1 (6 bases). Germline V gene lookup returns CDR1 SEHNR and CDR2 FQNEAQ (reference sequence). Deletions cut 10 bases from V and 5 bases from J, with 21 bases between. CDR3 size: 15 residues. The CDR3 DNA follows: TGTGCCACCGATCCCCTCGGGGGGGCGGATCAGCCCCAGCATTTT. Amino acids: CATDPLGGADQPQHF.

V is TRBV9 and J is TRBJ1-1; the D is unclear. Trimming shortened V by 1 base and J by 6 bases, and 13 bases separated the two germline ends. This CDR3 spans 14 amino acids. Germline V CDR1 and CDR2: SGDLS, YYNGEE. The CDR3 region has the DNA TGTGCCAGCAGCGTAAGGGAAGGGAGGTCTGAAGCTTTCTTT. This translates into CASSVREGRSEAFF.

This clone was observed a handful of times. The chain links TRBV27 to TRBJ1-2; D perhaps matches TRBD1 (6 bases). Germline assignment: CDR1 MNHEY and CDR2 SMNVEV (reference sequence). Trimming took off 2 bases at V and 4 bases at J, with 14 bases between the two ends. The CDR3 runs 15 residues. The CDR3 DNA is TGTGCCAGCAGTTTAGGTTTACAGGGATCCTATGGCTACACCTTC. Amino acid sequence: CASSLGLQGSYGYTF.